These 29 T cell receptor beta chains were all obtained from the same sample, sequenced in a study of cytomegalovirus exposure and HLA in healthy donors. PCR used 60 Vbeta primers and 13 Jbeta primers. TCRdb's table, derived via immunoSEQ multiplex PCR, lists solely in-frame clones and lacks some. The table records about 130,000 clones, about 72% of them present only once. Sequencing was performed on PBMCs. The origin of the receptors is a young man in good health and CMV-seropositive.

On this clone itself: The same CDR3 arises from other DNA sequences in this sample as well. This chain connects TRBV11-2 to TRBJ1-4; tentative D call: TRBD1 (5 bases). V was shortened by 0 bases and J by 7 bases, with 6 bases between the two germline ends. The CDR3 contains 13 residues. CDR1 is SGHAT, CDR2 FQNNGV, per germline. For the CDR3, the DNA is TGTGCCAGCAGCTTAGACAGGGTTGAAAAACTGTTTTTT. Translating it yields CASSLDRVEKLFF.

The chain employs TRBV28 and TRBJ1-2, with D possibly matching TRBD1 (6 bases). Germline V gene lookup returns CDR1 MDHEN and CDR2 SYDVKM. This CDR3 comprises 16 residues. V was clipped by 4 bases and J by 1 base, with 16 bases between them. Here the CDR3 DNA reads TGTGCCAGCAGTTCCCCGGGACAACGACTTAACTATGGCTACACCTTC. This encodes CASSSPGQRLNYGYTF.

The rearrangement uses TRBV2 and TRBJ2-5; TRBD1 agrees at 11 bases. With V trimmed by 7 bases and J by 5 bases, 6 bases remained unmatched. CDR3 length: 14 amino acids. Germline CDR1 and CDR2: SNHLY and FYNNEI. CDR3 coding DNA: TGTGCCAGCACCGGGGACAGGGGGACGGAGACCCAGTACTTC. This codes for CASTGDRGTETQYF.

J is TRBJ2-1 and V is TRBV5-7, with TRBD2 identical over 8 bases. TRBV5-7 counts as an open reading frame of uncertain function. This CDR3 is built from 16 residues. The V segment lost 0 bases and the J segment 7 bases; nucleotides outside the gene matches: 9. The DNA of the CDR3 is TGTGCCAGCAGCTTGGCGGGAGGGCATGGGTCGAATGAGCAGTTCTTC. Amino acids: CASSLAGGHGSNEQFF.

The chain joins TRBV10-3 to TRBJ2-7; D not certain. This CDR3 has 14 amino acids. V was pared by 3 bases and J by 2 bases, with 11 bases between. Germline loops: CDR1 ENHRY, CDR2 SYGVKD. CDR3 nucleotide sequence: TGTGCCATCAGTGACTCAGGAATACCCTACGAGCAGTACTTC. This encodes CAISDSGIPYEQYF.

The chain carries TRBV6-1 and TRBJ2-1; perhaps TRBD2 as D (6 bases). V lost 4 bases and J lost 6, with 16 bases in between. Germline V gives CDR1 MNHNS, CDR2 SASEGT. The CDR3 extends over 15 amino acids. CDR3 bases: TGTGCCAGCAGTGTAAGAGCGGGTACGGGCAATGAGCAGTTCTTC. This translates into CASSVRAGTGNEQFF.

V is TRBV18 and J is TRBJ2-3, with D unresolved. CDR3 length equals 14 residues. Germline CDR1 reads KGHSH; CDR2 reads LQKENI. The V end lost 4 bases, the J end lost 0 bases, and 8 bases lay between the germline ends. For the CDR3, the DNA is TGTGCCAGCTCACTTCTCTCTAGCACAGATACGCAGTATTTT. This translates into CASSLLSSTDTQYF.

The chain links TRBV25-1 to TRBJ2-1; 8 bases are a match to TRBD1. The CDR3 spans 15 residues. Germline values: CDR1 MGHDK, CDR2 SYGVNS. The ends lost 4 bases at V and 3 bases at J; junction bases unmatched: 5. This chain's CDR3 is CASSVQGASYNEQFF. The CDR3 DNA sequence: TGTGCCAGCAGTGTTCAGGGGGCAAGCTACAATGAGCAGTTCTTC.

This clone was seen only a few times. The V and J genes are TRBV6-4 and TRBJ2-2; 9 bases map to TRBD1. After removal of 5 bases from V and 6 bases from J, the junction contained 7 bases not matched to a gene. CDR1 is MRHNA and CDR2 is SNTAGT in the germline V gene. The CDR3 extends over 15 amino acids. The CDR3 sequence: CASSTTGGASGELFF. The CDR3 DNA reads TGTGCCAGCAGTACCACAGGGGGCGCTTCCGGGGAGCTGTTTTTT.

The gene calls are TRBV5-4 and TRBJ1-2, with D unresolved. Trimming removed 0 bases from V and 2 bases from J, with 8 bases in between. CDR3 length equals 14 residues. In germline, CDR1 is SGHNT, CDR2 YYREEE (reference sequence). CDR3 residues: CASSLVPVNYGYTF. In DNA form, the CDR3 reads TGTGCCAGCAGCTTGGTCCCAGTCAACTATGGCTACACCTTC.

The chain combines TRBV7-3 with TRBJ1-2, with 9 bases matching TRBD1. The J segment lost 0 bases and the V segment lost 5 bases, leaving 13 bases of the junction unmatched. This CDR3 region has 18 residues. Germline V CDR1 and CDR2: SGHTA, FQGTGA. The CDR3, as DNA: TGTGCCAGCAGCCCAACCAGAGGGACAGGGCATTCTAACTATGGCTACACCTTC. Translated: CASSPTRGTGHSNYGYTF.

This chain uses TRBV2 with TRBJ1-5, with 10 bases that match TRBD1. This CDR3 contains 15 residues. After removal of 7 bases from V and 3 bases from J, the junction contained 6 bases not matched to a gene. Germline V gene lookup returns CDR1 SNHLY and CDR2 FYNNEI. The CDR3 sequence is CASTWDRGYNQPQHF. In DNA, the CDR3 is TGTGCCAGCACCTGGGACAGGGGATACAATCAGCCCCAGCATTTT.

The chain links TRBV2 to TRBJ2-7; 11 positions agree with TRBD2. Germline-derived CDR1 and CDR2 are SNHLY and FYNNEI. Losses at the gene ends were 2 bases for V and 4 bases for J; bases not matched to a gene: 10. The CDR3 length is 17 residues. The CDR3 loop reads CASSESASGRFTYEQYF. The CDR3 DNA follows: TGTGCCAGCAGTGAATCAGCTAGCGGGAGGTTTACGTACGAGCAGTACTTC.

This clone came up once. The CDR3 here is CASSLRLAGDFTDTQYF. The CDR3 coding sequence is TGTGCCAGCAGTTTACGACTAGCGGGAGACTTTACAGATACGCAGTATTTT. This rearrangement joins TRBV28 to TRBJ2-3; 12 nucleotides match TRBD2. The junction had 6 bases not matched to a gene; V was cut back by 2 bases and J by 3 bases. Germline V lookup: CDR1 MDHEN, CDR2 SYDVKM. The CDR3 consists of 17 residues.

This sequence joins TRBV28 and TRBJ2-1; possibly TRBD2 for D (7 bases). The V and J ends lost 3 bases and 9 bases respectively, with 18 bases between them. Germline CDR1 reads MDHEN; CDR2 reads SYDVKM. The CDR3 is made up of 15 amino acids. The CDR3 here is CASSLRGEGDFEQFF. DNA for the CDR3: TGTGCCAGCAGTTTGAGGGGGGAGGGCGATTTTGAGCAGTTCTTC.

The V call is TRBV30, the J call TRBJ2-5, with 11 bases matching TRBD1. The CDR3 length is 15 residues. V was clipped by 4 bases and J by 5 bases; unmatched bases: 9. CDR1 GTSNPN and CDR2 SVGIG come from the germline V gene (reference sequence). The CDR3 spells CAWTSGTGGHETQYF. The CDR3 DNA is TGTGCCTGGACTTCTGGGACAGGGGGTCATGAGACCCAGTACTTC.

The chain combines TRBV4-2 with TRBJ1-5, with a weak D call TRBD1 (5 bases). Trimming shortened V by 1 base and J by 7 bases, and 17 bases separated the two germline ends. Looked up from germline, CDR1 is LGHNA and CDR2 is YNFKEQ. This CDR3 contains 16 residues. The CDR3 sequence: CASSQVGAGRGQPQHF. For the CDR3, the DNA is TGTGCCAGCAGCCAAGTCGGGGCAGGGCGGGGGCAGCCCCAGCATTTT.

CDR3 DNA: TGTGCCAGCAGCGATAATCTCCACGGGGGTGCCACCTCCTACGAGCAGTACTTC. It is translated as CASSDNLHGGATSYEQYF. This chain links TRBV9 with TRBJ2-7, with D perhaps TRBD2 (6 bases). CDR1 SGDLS and CDR2 YYNGEE come from the germline V gene. Trimming took off 3 bases at V and 0 bases at J, with 22 bases between the two ends. The CDR3 consists of 18 residues.

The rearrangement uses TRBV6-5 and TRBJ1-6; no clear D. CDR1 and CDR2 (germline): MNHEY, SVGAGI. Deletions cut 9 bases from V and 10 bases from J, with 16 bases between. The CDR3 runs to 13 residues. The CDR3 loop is CASGREFESPLHF. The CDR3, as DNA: TGTGCCAGTGGCCGGGAATTCGAATCACCCCTCCACTTT.

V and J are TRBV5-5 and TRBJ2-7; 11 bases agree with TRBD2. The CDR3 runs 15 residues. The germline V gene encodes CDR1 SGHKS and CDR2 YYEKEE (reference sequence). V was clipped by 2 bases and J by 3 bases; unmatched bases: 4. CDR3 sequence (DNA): TGTGCCAGCAGCTTAAGACTAGCGGGAAACTACGAGCAGTACTTC. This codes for CASSLRLAGNYEQYF. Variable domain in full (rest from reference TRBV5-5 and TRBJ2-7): DAGVTQSPTHLIKTRGQQVTLRCSPISGHKSVSWYQQVLGQGPQFIFQYYEKEERGRGNFPDRFSARQFPNYSSELNVNALLLGDSALYLCASSLRLAGNYEQYFGPGTRLTVT.

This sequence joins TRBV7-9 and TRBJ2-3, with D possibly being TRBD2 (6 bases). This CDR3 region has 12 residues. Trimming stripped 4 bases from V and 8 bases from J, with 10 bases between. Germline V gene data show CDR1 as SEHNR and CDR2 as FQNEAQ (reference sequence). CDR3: CASSSLGGTQYF. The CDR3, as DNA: TGTGCCAGCAGCTCCTTGGGGGGTACGCAGTATTTT.

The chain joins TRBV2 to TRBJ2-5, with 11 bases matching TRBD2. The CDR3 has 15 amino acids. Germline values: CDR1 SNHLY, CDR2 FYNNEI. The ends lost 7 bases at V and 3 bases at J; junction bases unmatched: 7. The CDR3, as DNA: TGTGCCAGCACGCTTCAACTAGCGGGAGAAGAGACCCAGTACTTC. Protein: CASTLQLAGEETQYF.

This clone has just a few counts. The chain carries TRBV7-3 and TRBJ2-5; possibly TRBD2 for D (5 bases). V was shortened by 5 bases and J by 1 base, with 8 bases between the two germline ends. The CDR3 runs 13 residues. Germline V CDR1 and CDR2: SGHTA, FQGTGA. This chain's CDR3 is CASSRGSQETQYF. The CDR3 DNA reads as TGTGCCAGCAGCCGAGGGAGCCAAGAGACCCAGTACTTC.

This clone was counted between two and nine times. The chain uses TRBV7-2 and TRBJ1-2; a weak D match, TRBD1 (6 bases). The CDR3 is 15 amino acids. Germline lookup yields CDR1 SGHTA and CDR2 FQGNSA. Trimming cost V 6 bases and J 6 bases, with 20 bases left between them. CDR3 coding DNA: TGTGCCAGCAGTACTAAGGGAGTGGGACACCATGGCTACACCTTC. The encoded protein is CASSTKGVGHHGYTF.

CDR3 region: CAISEHVSGSSYEQYF. DNA of the CDR3: TGTGCCATCAGTGAACATGTAAGCGGGAGCTCCTACGAGCAGTACTTC. V and J are TRBV10-3 and TRBJ2-7; 8 bases are shared with TRBD2. Unmatched junction bases numbered 7, after V lost 3 bases and J lost 0 bases. Germline CDR1 reads ENHRY; CDR2 reads SYGVKD. The CDR3 contains 16 residues.

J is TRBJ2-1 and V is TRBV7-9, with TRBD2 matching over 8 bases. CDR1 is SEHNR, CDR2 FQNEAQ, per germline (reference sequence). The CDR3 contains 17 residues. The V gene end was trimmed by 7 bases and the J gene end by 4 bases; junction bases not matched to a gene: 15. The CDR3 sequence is CASTEKGTSGLYNEQFF. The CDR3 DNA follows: TGTGCCAGCACCGAAAAGGGAACTAGCGGTCTTTACAATGAGCAGTTCTTC.

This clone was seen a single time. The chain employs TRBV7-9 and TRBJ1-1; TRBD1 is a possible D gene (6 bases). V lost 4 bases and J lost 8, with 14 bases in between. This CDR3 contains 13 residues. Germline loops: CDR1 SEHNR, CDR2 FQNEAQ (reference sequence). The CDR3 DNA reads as TGTGCCAGCAGCTCGGTTCGGCAGGGGGAAGCTTTCTTT. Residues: CASSSVRQGEAFF.

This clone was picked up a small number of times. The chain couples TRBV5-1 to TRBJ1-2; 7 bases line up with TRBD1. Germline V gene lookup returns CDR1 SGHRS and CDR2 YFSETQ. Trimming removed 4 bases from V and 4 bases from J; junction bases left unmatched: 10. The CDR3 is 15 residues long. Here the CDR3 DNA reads TGCGCCAGCAGCCCGGGGACAGCCACCTCCTATGGCTACACCTTC. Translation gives CASSPGTATSYGYTF.

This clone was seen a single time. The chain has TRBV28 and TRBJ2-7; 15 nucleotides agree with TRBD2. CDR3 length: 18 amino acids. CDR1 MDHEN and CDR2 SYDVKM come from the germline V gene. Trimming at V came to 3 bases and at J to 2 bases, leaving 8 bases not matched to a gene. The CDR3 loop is CASSFGGLAGGLTYEQYF. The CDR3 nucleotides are TGTGCCAGCAGTTTTGGGGGACTAGCGGGAGGCCTAACCTACGAGCAGTACTTC.